One and the same sample provided the 22 T cell receptor beta chains below, sequenced in a study of cytomegalovirus exposure and HLA in healthy donors. 13 Jbeta primers and 60 Vbeta primers were used for the PCR. TCRdb's table, derived via immunoSEQ multiplex PCR, lists solely in-frame clones and lacks some. The top ten clones hold 14% of a sample with more than 110,000 clones, 73% of them seen once. The sample comprised PBMCs. The receptors come from a human donor in good health.

The J gene is TRBJ1-1, the V gene TRBV30; no firm D call. This CDR3 is built from 11 residues. V was cut by 3 bases and J by 4 bases, with 6 bases left in between. CDR1 GTSNPN and CDR2 SVGIG come from the germline V gene (reference sequence). CDR3 sequence reads: CAWSPRTEAFF. Written as DNA, the CDR3 is TGTGCCTGGAGCCCTCGCACTGAAGCTTTCTTT. Full variable domain (missing parts from reference TRBV30 and TRBJ1-1): SQTIHQWPATLVQPVGSPLSLECTVEGTSNPNLYWYRQAAGRGLQLLFYSVGIGQISSEVPQNLSASRPQDRQFILSSKKLLLSDSGFYLCAWSPRTEAFFGQGTRLTVV.

CDR3 in amino acids: CASSQGDWDRNTEAFF. CDR3 DNA sequence: TGTGCCAGTAGCCAGGGGGATTGGGACAGAAACACTGAAGCTTTCTTT. The chain recombines TRBV19 with TRBJ1-1, with 7 bases matching TRBD1. This CDR3 has 16 residues. The germline V gene has CDR1 LNHDA and CDR2 SQIVND (reference sequence). V gave up 6 bases and J gave up 2 bases; unmatched junction bases: 12.

The chain carries TRBV19 and TRBJ2-3; 9 bases line up with TRBD2. Germline CDR1 LNHDA, CDR2 SQIVND (reference sequence). This CDR3 is built from 13 residues. The chain's CDR3 is CAASGISTDTQYF. In DNA, the CDR3 is TGTGCGGCTAGCGGGATCAGCACAGATACGCAGTATTTT.

This chain links TRBV7-9 with TRBJ1-1; D perhaps matches TRBD1 (6 bases). There are 15 residues in the CDR3. CDR1 and CDR2 from the germline V gene are SEHNR and FQNEAQ (reference sequence). Trimming cost V 5 bases and J 4 bases, with 17 bases left between them. Written as DNA, the CDR3 is TGTGCCAGCAGCCTAGGGGACATAGTTTTCACTGAAGCTTTCTTT. Amino acids: CASSLGDIVFTEAFF.

This chain links TRBV28 with TRBJ1-1; 7 bases line up with TRBD1. The V and J ends lost 2 bases and 2 bases, in that order; junction bases with no gene match: 5. From germline, CDR1 is MDHEN and CDR2 SYDVKM. This CDR3 contains 15 residues. CDR3 sequence (DNA): TGTGCCAGCAGTTTACCAGGACAGGTTAACACTGAAGCTTTCTTT. As protein: CASSLPGQVNTEAFF.

CDR3 sequence: CASSYGTGGSYEQYF. CDR3 nucleotides: TGTGCCAGCAGTTACGGGACAGGAGGCTCCTACGAGCAGTACTTC. V gene TRBV6-5 combines with J gene TRBJ2-7; 8 positions match TRBD1. The V and J ends lost 2 bases and 0 bases, in that order; junction bases with no gene match: 3. The CDR3 extends over 15 amino acids. Germline V gives CDR1 MNHEY, CDR2 SVGAGI.

This clone has a single count. The chain is built from TRBV6-6 and TRBJ2-5; D call uncertain. This CDR3 has 13 residues. V was pared by 7 bases and J by 5 bases, with 14 bases between. Germline lookup yields CDR1 MNHNY and CDR2 SVGAGI (reference sequence). Here the CDR3 DNA reads TGTGCCAGCAAAGTGTCGGGTGGGGAGACCCAGTACTTC. Translated, it gives CASKVSGGETQYF.

This clone has just a few counts. The chain carries TRBV28 and TRBJ2-1, with D tentatively TRBD1 (6 bases). The CDR3 has 15 residues. Trimming left V 4 bases short and J 5 bases short, with 15 bases between. Germline values: CDR1 MDHEN, CDR2 SYDVKM. Here the CDR3 reads CASSSPGDPNNEQFF. In DNA, the CDR3 is TGTGCCAGCAGTTCCCCAGGGGACCCGAACAATGAGCAGTTCTTC.

V gene TRBV7-9 combines with J gene TRBJ1-1; tentatively, D is TRBD1 (6 bases). The CDR3 is made up of 15 amino acids. Germline values: CDR1 SEHNR, CDR2 FQNEAQ (reference sequence). With 6 bases removed from V and 3 bases from J, the gap between germline ends came to 17 bases. CDR3 loop: CASRPEQGVYTEAFF. The CDR3 DNA sequence: TGTGCCAGCAGACCCGAACAGGGAGTGTACACTGAAGCTTTCTTT.

The rearrangement joins TRBV7-6 to TRBJ2-7, with 7 bases identical to TRBD2. The CDR3 is 16 amino acids. The ends lost 1 base at V and 3 bases at J; junction bases unmatched: 9. CDR1 SGHVS and CDR2 FNYEAQ come from the germline V gene. CDR3 nucleotides: TGTGCCAGCAGCTTAGGTTCGGGGACTACTATCTACGAGCAGTACTTC. Encoded protein: CASSLGSGTTIYEQYF.

The chain uses TRBV4-1 and TRBJ2-2, with D uncertain. V lost 0 bases and J lost 6, with 8 bases in between. The CDR3 is 14 amino acids. Germline CDR1 and CDR2: MGHRA and YSYEKL. This CDR3 is CASSQESFAGELFF. DNA for the CDR3: TGCGCCAGCAGCCAAGAGTCCTTTGCCGGGGAGCTGTTTTTT.

The chain combines TRBV12-5 with TRBJ2-3; 12 bases are a match to TRBD2. This CDR3 is built from 17 residues. V lost 2 bases, J lost 2 bases, and 5 bases stayed unmatched. Germline V gene lookup returns CDR1 LGHNT and CDR2 FRNRAP. CDR3 in amino acids: CASGLFRLAGDTDTQYF. The CDR3 nucleotides read TGTGCTAGTGGTTTGTTCAGACTAGCGGGGGACACAGATACGCAGTATTTT.

The rearrangement uses TRBV6-6 and TRBJ2-1; no firm D call. This CDR3 has 13 amino acids. V lost 2 bases and J lost 5, with 7 bases in between. Germline V CDR1 and CDR2: MNHNY, SVGAGI (reference sequence). The CDR3 here is CASSYVEDNEQFF. The CDR3 coding sequence is TGTGCCAGCAGTTACGTTGAGGACAATGAGCAGTTCTTC.

The chain employs TRBV5-1 and TRBJ2-5; 12 positions match TRBD2. V dropped 0 bases and J dropped 2; count of bases not matched to a gene: 2. Per the germline V gene, CDR1 is SGHRS and CDR2 is YFSETQ. The CDR3 length is 16 residues. The CDR3 DNA is TGCGCCAGCAGCTTGGTACTAGCGGGGGGACAAGAGACCCAGTACTTC. It encodes CASSLVLAGGQETQYF.

This chain joins TRBV28 and TRBJ1-2; D is possibly TRBD1 (6 bases). CDR1 and CDR2 from the germline V gene are MDHEN and SYDVKM. The germline V and J ends were trimmed by 5 bases and 6 bases, with 13 bases remaining between them. The CDR3 has 13 amino acids. CDR3 region: CASSRGNRDGYTF. The CDR3, as DNA: TGTGCCAGCAGTCGCGGAAACAGGGATGGCTACACCTTC.

The chain uses TRBV29-1 and TRBJ1-2; 7 nucleotides align to TRBD1. The CDR3 length is 12 residues. In germline, CDR1 is SQVTM, CDR2 ANQGSEA. V was pared by 7 bases and J by 1 base, with 3 bases of the junction left unmatched. DNA for the CDR3: TGCAGCGCCGACAGGGATAACTATGGCTACACCTTC. Residues: CSADRDNYGYTF.

The gene calls are TRBV6-1 and TRBJ2-5; 7 nucleotides align to TRBD1. The J call may be incorrect, as the DNA end agrees better with TRBJ2-7. The CDR3 runs to 14 residues. CDR1 and CDR2 from the germline V gene are MNHNS and SASEGT. The CDR3 spells CASYPGTDPYEQYF. The CDR3 nucleotides read TGTGCCAGCTATCCCGGGACAGACCCCTACGAGCAGTACTTC.

The chain recombines TRBV11-2 with TRBJ2-3; weak D call: TRBD2 (6 bases). Germline V CDR1 and CDR2: SGHAT, FQNNGV. V gave up 5 bases and J gave up 4 bases, with 13 bases separating them. The CDR3 consists of 14 residues. CDR3 nucleotides: TGTGCCAGCAGCCCGACGACTAGTTCAGATACGCAGTATTTT. It yields the protein CASSPTTSSDTQYF. Combining the CDR3 with reference TRBV11-2 and TRBJ2-3 gives the whole variable domain EAGVAQSPRYKIIEKRQSVAFWCNPISGHATLYWYQQILGQGPKLLIQFQNNGVVDDSQLPKDRFSAERLKGVDSTLKIQPAKLEDSAVYLCASSPTTSSDTQYFGPGTRLTVL.

The V call is TRBV29-1, the J call TRBJ2-3; TRBD2 aligns across 7 bases. The CDR3 has 13 residues. From germline, CDR1 is SQVTM and CDR2 ANQGSEA. Trimming at V came to 4 bases and at J to 6 bases, leaving 7 bases not matched to a gene. The CDR3 loop is CSVGGRAADTQYF. The CDR3 DNA is TGCAGCGTTGGGGGGAGGGCCGCGGATACGCAGTATTTT.

The chain is built from TRBV5-1 and TRBJ1-1; D is perhaps TRBD1 (5 bases). The CDR3 runs 14 residues. Trimming took off 3 bases at V and 1 base at J, with 10 bases between the two ends. Germline CDR1 reads SGHRS; CDR2 reads YFSETQ. CDR3 region: CASSSDIENTEAFF. CDR3 sequence (DNA): TGCGCCAGCAGCTCGGACATAGAGAACACTGAAGCTTTCTTT. Combining the CDR3 with reference TRBV5-1 and TRBJ1-1 gives the whole variable domain KAGVTQTPRYLIKTRGQQVTLSCSPISGHRSVSWYQQTPGQGLQFLFEYFSETQRNKGNFPGRFSGRQFSNSRSEMNVSTLELGDSALYLCASSSDIENTEAFFGQGTRLTVV.

V and J are TRBV2 and TRBJ2-7, with 8 bases lining up with TRBD1. J was trimmed by 3 bases and V by 6 bases; bases with no gene match: 7. The length of the CDR3 is 14 residues. Germline loops: CDR1 SNHLY, CDR2 FYNNEI. In DNA form, the CDR3 reads TGTGCCAGCAGGGGACCTACAGGGGGCTACGAGCAGTACTTC. Protein: CASRGPTGGYEQYF.

The chain carries TRBV4-1 and TRBJ2-5; 8 bases map to TRBD1. The CDR3 loop spans 15 amino acids. The V and J ends lost 0 bases and 5 bases, in that order; junction bases with no gene match: 5. Looked up from germline, CDR1 is MGHRA and CDR2 is YSYEKL. This CDR3 is CASSQEDRAGETQYF. The CDR3 nucleotides are TGCGCCAGCAGCCAAGAGGACAGGGCAGGTGAGACCCAGTACTTC.